Following are 7 T cell receptor beta chains from one sample sequenced in a study of T cell responses to AZD1222 COVID-19 vaccine. The data were produced by immunoSEQ multiplex PCR, yet TCRdb's version contains in-frame clones alone and is incomplete. This sample has some 140,000 clones, with about 91% found just once. The sample here was peripheral blood, taken on day 0 of AZD1222 vaccination. The receptors derive from an adult in good health.

This clone was detected once. This chain links TRBV24-1 with TRBJ1-1; 8 bases align to TRBD1. The V and J ends lost 2 bases and 11 bases, in that order; junction bases with no gene match: 6. Germline lookup yields CDR1 KGHDR and CDR2 SFDVKD. The CDR3 extends over 13 amino acids. The CDR3: CATSDSRTGSAFF. Here the CDR3 DNA reads TGTGCCACCAGTGATTCCAGGACAGGGAGCGCTTTCTTT.

The chain links TRBV28 to TRBJ1-3; no definite D call. CDR1 is MDHEN and CDR2 is SYDVKM in the germline V gene. CDR3 length equals 14 residues. Trimming took 2 bases from V and 4 from J, leaving 9 bases between them. The CDR3 protein is CASSLRSLGNTIYF. The CDR3 nucleotides are TGTGCCAGCAGTTTAAGGTCATTGGGAAACACCATATATTTT. The variable domain in full, with the rest retrieved from reference TRBV28 and TRBJ1-3, is DVKVTQSSRYLVKRTGEKVFLECVQDMDHENMFWYRQDPGLGLRLIYFSYDVKMKEKGDIPEGYSVSREKKERFSLILESASTNQTSMYLCASSLRSLGNTIYFGEGSWLTVV.

This chain connects TRBV15 to TRBJ2-7, with D perhaps matching TRBD2 (5 bases). Trimming took 4 bases from V and 4 from J, leaving 8 bases between them. Per the germline V gene, CDR1 is LNHNV and CDR2 is YYDKDF (reference sequence). The CDR3 is 12 amino acids. CDR3 amino acids: CATSKGLYEQYF. The CDR3 region has the DNA TGTGCCACCAGCAAAGGACTGTACGAGCAGTACTTC.

The rearrangement links TRBV7-8 to TRBJ2-3; D tentatively fits TRBD1 or TRBD2 (5 bases each). The V end was cut by 5 bases, the J end by 5 bases, with 11 bases between. CDR3 size: 13 residues. Looked up from germline, CDR1 is SGHVS and CDR2 is FQNEAQ. CDR3: CASSQGPRDTQYF. CDR3 bases: TGTGCCAGCAGCCAGGGACCCAGAGATACGCAGTATTTT. The whole variable domain, remainder taken from reference TRBV7-8 and TRBJ2-3, is GAGVSQSPRYKVAKRGQDVALRCDPISGHVSLFWYQQALGQGPEFLTYFQNEAQLDKSGLPSDRFFAERPEGSVSTLKIQRTQQEDSAVYLCASSQGPRDTQYFGPGTRLTVL.

The chain employs TRBV5-6 and TRBJ1-2, with D possibly TRBD1 on 5 matching bases. Trimming pared 3 bases from V and 5 bases from J, leaving 14 bases between. The CDR3 extends over 14 amino acids. Germline V lookup: CDR1 SGHDT, CDR2 YYEEEE. In DNA form, the CDR3 reads TGTGCCAGCAGCTCCCCCAGGGAGGGATATGGCTACACCTTC. It yields the protein CASSSPREGYGYTF.

This clone was detected only once. The chain links TRBV6-1 to TRBJ1-2; D gene unclear. V was shortened by 2 bases and J by 6 bases, with 10 bases between the two germline ends. Germline values: CDR1 MNHNS, CDR2 SASEGT. The CDR3 runs 13 residues. This CDR3 reads CASSESLIDGYTF. CDR3 DNA sequence: TGTGCCAGCAGTGAATCTCTGATTGATGGCTACACCTTC.

This chain links TRBV30 with TRBJ1-5; the D is unclear. The CDR3 contains 13 residues. The V end was cut by 5 bases, the J end by 0 bases, with 8 bases between. Germline CDR1 is GTSNPN and CDR2 is SVGIG (reference sequence). In nucleotides, the CDR3 is TGTGCCTGGGGAAAGGGTAGCAATCAGCCCCAGCATTTT. Translated, it gives CAWGKGSNQPQHF. The whole variable domain, filled in from reference TRBV30 and TRBJ1-5, reads SQTIHQWPATLVQPVGSPLSLECTVEGTSNPNLYWYRQAAGRGLQLLFYSVGIGQISSEVPQNLSASRPQDRQFILSSKKLLLSDSGFYLCAWGKGSNQPQHFGDGTRLSIL.